This T cell receptor (beta chain) was sequenced during a study of identical twins. A single record per CDR3 protein comes from TCRdb applying MiXCR to the 5' RACE reads. The sample holds 460,000 or so distinct CDR3 sequences, 12% to 15% seen once. The CDR3 is made up of 17 amino acids. The junction had 18 bases not matched to a gene; V was cut back by 5 bases and J by 10 bases. The germline gives CDR1 MNHEY, CDR2 SVGEGT. This sample was also put to use in a study of yellow fever vaccine responses in identical twins. This second report adds: Twins' vaccine T cell responses were reported to seem partly convergent and partly personalized.

V usage is TRBV6-2 or TRBV6-3 and J usage is TRBJ2-1; 9 bases align to TRBD1. Sequences were obtained from CD4+ T cells sorted from blood. The receptor was isolated from a woman aged 18 to 35 in good health. DNA of the CDR3: TGTGCCAGCAGTAGACCGGGACAGGGTTTTGTCCCGTGGGAGCAGTTCTTC. This codes for CASSRPGQGFVPWEQFF.